The entry below gives a single TCR beta chain sequence along with its context. The antigen is undetermined. This sample was taken from a study of OX40 agonist ivuxolimab in advanced cancers. This CDR3 is built from 17 residues. The germline gives CDR1 MNHEY, CDR2 SMNVEV (reference sequence). The V segment lost 1 base and the J segment 3 bases; nucleotides outside the gene matches: 9. This table comes from immunoSEQ multiplex PCR, and its TCRdb copy is limited to in-frame clones, with some not included. The data show more than 9,000 clones, less than 80% seen once. Autoimmune disease history or systemic immunosuppression excluded patients. Study results and caveats: At 0.1 to 3.0 mg/kg, clonal expansion of CD4+ and CD8+ blood T cells had occurred by week 6.

The V and J genes are TRBV27 and TRBJ1-5; 7 bases line up with TRBD1. The sequence derives from an adult with an advanced solid tumor such as melanoma, head and neck, liver or kidney cancer. This sample comprised CD4+ or CD8+ T cells sorted from blood, obtained in a trial of the OX40 agonist ivuxolimab. The CDR3 DNA is TGTGCCAGCAGTTTATTGGGAAGGGGGCTCCCCAATCAGCCCCAGCATTTT. It codes for CASSLLGRGLPNQPQHF.